The source of this T cell receptor (beta chain) is a study of technical replicates of blood from a handful of donors. V lost 8 bases and J lost 4, with 9 bases in between. Germline CDR1 and CDR2: LNHDA and SQIVND (reference sequence). The CDR3 is made up of 13 amino acids. Sequenced by immunoSEQ multiplex PCR; TCRdb stores in-frame clones only, minus some. Found here are 15,000 to 20,000 clones, around 87% of them singletons; the top ten hold around 13%. The sequence came from a human donor in good health. Sequenced: PBMCs. The rearrangement joins TRBV19 to TRBJ2-6, with no clear D. The CDR3 loop reads CASGYGGANVLTF. CDR3 DNA sequence: TGTGCCAGTGGATACGGGGGGGCCAACGTCCTGACTTTC.